This record covers a single T cell receptor (beta chain). Antigen specificity is unknown. The data were obtained in a study of siplizumab effects on memory and regulatory T cells. General observations from the study: Whether proliferating Tregs in siplizumab cultures suppress was not functionally confirmed.

The ends were cut back, 0 bases at V and 8 bases at J, with 14 bases in the middle. CDR1 and CDR2 from the germline V gene are LNHNV and YYDKDF (reference sequence). There are 15 residues in the CDR3. Profiling relied on immunoSEQ multiplex PCR, and the TCRdb table lists in-frame clones only, not all of them. The repertoire holds some 97,000 clones, roughly 94% seen once, with 0.65% to 0.8% in the top ten. This chain joins TRBV15 and TRBJ2-1; tentative D call: TRBD1 (6 bases). This clonotype was obtained from a human donor in good health. The specimen sequenced was Tregs sorted from blood. The CDR3 region has the DNA TGTGCCACCAGCAGAGACAGGGGATTCGTGCATGAGCAGTTCTTC. Amino acids: CATSRDRGFVHEQFF.